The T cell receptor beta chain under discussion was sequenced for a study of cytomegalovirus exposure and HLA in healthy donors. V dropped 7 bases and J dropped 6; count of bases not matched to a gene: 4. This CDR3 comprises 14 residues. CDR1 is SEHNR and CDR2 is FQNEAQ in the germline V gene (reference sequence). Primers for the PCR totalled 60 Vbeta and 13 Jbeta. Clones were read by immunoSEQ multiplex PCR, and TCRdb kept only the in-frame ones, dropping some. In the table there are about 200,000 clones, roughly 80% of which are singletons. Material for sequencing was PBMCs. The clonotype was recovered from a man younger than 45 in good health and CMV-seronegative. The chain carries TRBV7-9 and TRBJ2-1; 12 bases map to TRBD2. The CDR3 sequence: CASNGLAGRNEQFF. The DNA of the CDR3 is TGTGCCAGCAACGGACTAGCGGGGCGCAATGAGCAGTTCTTC. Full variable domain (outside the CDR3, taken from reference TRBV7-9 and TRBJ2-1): DTGVSQNPRHKITKRGQNVTFRCDPISEHNRLYWYRQTLGQGPEFLTYFQNEAQLEKSRLLSDRFSAERPKGSFSTLEIQRTEQGDSAMYLCASNGLAGRNEQFFGPGTRLTVL.